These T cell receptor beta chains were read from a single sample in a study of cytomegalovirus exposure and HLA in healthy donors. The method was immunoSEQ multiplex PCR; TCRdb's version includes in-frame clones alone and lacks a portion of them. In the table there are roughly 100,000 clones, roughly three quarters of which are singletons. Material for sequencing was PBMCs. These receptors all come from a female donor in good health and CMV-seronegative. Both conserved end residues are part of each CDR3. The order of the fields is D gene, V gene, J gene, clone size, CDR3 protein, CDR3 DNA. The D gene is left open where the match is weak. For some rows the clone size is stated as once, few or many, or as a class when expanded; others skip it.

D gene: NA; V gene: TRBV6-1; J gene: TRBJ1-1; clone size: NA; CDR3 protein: CATSGRSSGNTEAFF; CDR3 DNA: TGTGCCACCTCGGGGAGGTCATCCGGGAACACTGAAGCTTTCTTT
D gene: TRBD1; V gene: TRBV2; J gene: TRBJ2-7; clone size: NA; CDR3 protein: CASRRTRDSIF; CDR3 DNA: TGTGCCAGCAGACGAACCAGGGACAGTATCTTC
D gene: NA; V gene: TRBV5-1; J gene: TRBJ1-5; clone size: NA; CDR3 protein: CASSEDPGTYQPQHF; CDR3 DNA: TGCGCCAGCAGCGAGGACCCCGGGACATATCAGCCCCAGCATTTT
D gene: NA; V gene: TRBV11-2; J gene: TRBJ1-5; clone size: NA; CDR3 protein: CASSFSGQANQPQHF; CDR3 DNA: TGTGCCAGCAGCTTTAGTGGCCAGGCGAATCAGCCCCAGCATTTT
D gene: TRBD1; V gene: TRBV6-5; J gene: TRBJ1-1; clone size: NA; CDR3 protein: CASSSGTVEAFF; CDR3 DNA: TGTGCCAGCAGTTCCGGGACAGTTGAAGCTTTCTTT
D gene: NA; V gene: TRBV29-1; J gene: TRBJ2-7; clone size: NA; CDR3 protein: CSAAESTGESSYEQYF; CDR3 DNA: TGCAGCGCTGCGGAATCGACAGGCGAGAGCTCCTACGAGCAGTACTTC
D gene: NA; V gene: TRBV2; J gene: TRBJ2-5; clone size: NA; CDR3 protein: CASSESWTDLKETQYF; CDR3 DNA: TGTGCCAGCAGTGAATCTTGGACAGACCTTAAAGAGACCCAGTACTTC
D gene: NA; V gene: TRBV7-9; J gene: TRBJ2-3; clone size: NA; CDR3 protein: CASSLGKASGTDTQYF; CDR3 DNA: TGTGCCAGCAGCTTAGGTAAAGCCTCTGGCACAGATACGCAGTATTTT
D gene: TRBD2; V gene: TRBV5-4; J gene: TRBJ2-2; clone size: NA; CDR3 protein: CASSLERGGAGELFF; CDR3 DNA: TGTGCCAGCAGCTTGGAGCGGGGGGGAGCCGGGGAGCTGTTTTTT
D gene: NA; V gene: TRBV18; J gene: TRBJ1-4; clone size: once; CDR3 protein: CASSPGQNEKLFF; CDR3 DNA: TGTGCCAGCTCACCGGGACAAAATGAAAAACTGTTTTTT
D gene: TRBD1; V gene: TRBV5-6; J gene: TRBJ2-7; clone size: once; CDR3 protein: CASSLGGGRGPYEQYF; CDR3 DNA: TGTGCCAGCAGCTTGGGAGGGGGCAGGGGGCCCTACGAGCAGTACTTC
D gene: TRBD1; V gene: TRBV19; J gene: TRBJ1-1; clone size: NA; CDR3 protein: CASSIMKTGTEAFF; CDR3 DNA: TGTGCCAGTAGTATAATGAAGACAGGGACTGAAGCTTTCTTT
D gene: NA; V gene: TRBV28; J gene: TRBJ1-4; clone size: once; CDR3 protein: CASSTSRTTNEKLFF; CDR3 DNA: TGTGCCAGCAGCACTTCTAGAACAACTAATGAAAAACTGTTTTTT
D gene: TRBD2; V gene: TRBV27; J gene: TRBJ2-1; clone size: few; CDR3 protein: CASSRRTTSEHEQFF; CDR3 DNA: TGTGCCAGCAGTCGAAGAACCACTAGCGAACATGAGCAGTTCTTC
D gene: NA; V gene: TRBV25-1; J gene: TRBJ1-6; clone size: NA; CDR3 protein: CASSLILNNSPLHF; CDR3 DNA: TGTGCCAGCAGTTTGATCCTAAATAATTCACCCCTCCACTTT
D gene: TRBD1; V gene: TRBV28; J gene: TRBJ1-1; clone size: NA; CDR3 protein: CASSPTGMNTEAFF; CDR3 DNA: TGTGCCAGCAGTCCGACAGGGATGAACACTGAAGCTTTCTTT
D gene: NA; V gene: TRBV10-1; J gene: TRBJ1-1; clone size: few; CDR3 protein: CASSESPFTEAFF; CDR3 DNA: TGCGCCAGCAGTGAGTCCCCCTTTACTGAAGCTTTCTTT
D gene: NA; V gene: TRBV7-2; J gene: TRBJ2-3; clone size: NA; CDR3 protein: CASSLEGGLSGTQYF; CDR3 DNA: TGTGCCAGCAGCTTAGAGGGGGGGCTTAGCGGTACGCAGTATTTT
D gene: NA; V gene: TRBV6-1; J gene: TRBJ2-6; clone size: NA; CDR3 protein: CASSVLSGANVLTF; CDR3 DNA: TGTGCCAGCAGTGTCCTCTCTGGGGCCAACGTCCTGACTTTC